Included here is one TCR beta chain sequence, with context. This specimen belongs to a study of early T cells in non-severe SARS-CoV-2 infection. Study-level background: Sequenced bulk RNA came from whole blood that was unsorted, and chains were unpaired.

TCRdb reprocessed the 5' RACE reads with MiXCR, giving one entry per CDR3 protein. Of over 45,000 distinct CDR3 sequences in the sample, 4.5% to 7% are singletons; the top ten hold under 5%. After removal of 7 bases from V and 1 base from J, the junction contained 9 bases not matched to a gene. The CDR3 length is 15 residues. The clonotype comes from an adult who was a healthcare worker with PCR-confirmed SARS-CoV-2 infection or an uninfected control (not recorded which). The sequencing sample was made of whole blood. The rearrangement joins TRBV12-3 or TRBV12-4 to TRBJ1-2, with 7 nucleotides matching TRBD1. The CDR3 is CASKSPTGINYGYTF. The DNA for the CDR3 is TGTGCCAGCAAATCGCCGACAGGGATTAACTATGGCTACACCTTC.